Sequencing of this T cell receptor beta chain was carried out in a study of blood T cell repertoires in COVID-19. Study information: Sites in the United States, Italy and Spain provided acute and convalescent COVID-19 samples. T cells, B-cell-depleted T cells, or PBMCs supplied cDNA or gDNA.

Original processing methods: Reference gene primer amplification gave nucleated cell count estimates. Assay used: immunoSEQ multiplex PCR; TCRdb lists only in-frame clones, some missing. V, J and clone size were drawn from that table, and D and trimming were deduced from the DNA. Among approximately 75,000 clones listed, about 70% were seen once. Deletions cut 3 bases from V and 3 bases from J, with 6 bases between. The CDR3 totals 12 residues. The germline CDR1 and CDR2 sequences are LNHDA and SQIVND (reference sequence). J is TRBJ2-7 and V is TRBV19, with D perhaps matching TRBD1 (5 bases). This sequence was found in a woman of 80 years or more with active or convalescent COVID-19. Sequencing was carried out using peripheral blood. Written as DNA, the CDR3 is TGTGCCAGTAGTATGCAGGGCTACGAGCAGTACTTC. Translating it yields CASSMQGYEQYF.